The sequence of this T cell receptor (beta chain) was determined in a study of T cell responses to AZD1222 COVID-19 vaccine listed by TCRdb under 2021. Study-level background: AZD1222 recipients whose second dose came at about 4 weeks and those whose second dose came at about 12 weeks were combined into one group, since spike-specific TCR depth and breadth did not differ between the two schedules. TCR sequencing was performed for 230 to 250 trial participants, of whom 200 to 210 were given two doses of AZD1222 and some 25 were given two doses of MenACWY control vaccine. Trial participants were enrolled by age into subgroups of 18-55, 56-69 and 70-plus years, and around 150, 28 and 57 TCR-sequenced participants, respectively, were included in these subgroups. Results the study describes overall, beyond this receptor: Because no day 14 peak-response samples were available, the repertoires could be characterized only after the peak T cell response. Spike-specific TCR breadth and depth rose significantly after two AZD1222 doses compared with day 0 and with MenACWY recipients. The 56-69-year group was small, and its depth increase did not reach significance, likely because of low power. Epitopes outside the regions mutated in the B.1.351 and B.1.1.7 variants were reportedly recognized by nearly half of the unique spike-specific TCRs. Conclusions about previously exposed vaccinees are limited, since just a handful of AZD1222 recipients were seropositive for SARS-CoV-2 at baseline. CD4 TCRs associated with the vaccine covered the entire spike protein, and the dominant responses were in regions 160-218 and 743-854. Most participants were white British and females outnumbered males, and the authors suggested that clonal diversity may have been underestimated.

In the case of this clone: Its target antigen remains unknown. No much larger clone exists at a distance of one base, and base qualities are not known.

This specimen's time point label, interpreted: baseline before first vaccination. The vaccinee samples were drawn from two UK trials, COV001 and COV002, one of which was a single-blind randomized controlled phase 2/3 trial testing AZD1222 (ChAdOx1 nCoV-19) in healthy adults. For TCRbeta chain sequencing, PBMC samples were collected from trial participants at day 0 and at day 28 after the second dose. Based on the germline V gene (reference sequence), the CDR1 and CDR2 sequences are LNHNV and YYDKDF. The CDR3, from cysteine to phenylalanine, totals 15 residues. Only the CDR3 part of the read is kept: 45 bases, read in frame from the first base. At the junction V is shortened by 1 base and J by 3 bases; bases outside the gene matches: 3. The CDR3 regions of human TCRbeta chains were analyzed by immunosequencing. As for how the authors treated the data: TCRs in the repertoires were matched against a reference library of SARS-CoV-2-specific TCRs that had been generated with the MIRA antigen-specificity platform. Breadth meant the fraction of unique TCRs that were SARS-CoV-2-associated, whereas depth meant the fraction of total T cells that were SARS-CoV-2-associated. Using the MIRA data, every spike-specific TCR was mapped to the spike region that the TCR reacted to and assigned to either a CD4 or a CD8 class. Log10-transformed breadth and depth values were compared by one-way ANOVA with Sidak's multiple comparisons tests. TCRdb limited this immuneACCESS table to in-frame rearrangements with V and J called. A share of clones is missing; checked studies link under half to unresolved V genes, and the rest is unexplained. Clonal size and the V and J genes are those of that table, whereas D and trimming came from the DNA. The sample data list approximately 160,000 clones, and just over 90% of these were observed just once. The ten largest clones take up 1.5% of the sample.

The sequenced sample was peripheral blood, obtained on day 0 of AZD1222 vaccination. The receptor comes from an adult in good health. The rearranged chain carries TRBV15 and TRBJ1-5, with 7 junctional bases fitting TRBD1. The DNA reads as follows: TGTGCCACCAGCAGAGGCAGGGGGATCAATCAGCCCCAGCATTTT. Translated, this gives CATSRGRGINQPQHF.